This is a list of T cell receptor beta chains from one sample in a study of blood T cell repertoires in COVID-19. The method was immunoSEQ multiplex PCR; TCRdb's version includes in-frame clones alone and lacks a portion of them. The table has roughly 70,000 clones, 70% to 90% seen once; the top ten hold over 6%. Sequenced material: peripheral blood. The receptors were sampled from a woman in her seventies with acute or convalescent COVID-19. The CDR3 runs from the conserved cysteine through the conserved F or W. Each record gives: J gene, D gene, CDR3 length, V gene, clone size, CDR3 protein, CDR3 DNA. The D gene is left open where the match is weak. Some rows mark clone size as missing; the rest say once, few, many or name a class of expanded clone.

TRBJ1-1	TRBD1	14	TRBV5-1	-	CASSSPGTGLANFF	TGCGCCAGCAGCTCCCCAGGGACAGGCCTCGCGAATTTCTTT
TRBJ1-2	TRBD1	15	TRBV7-2	-	CASSSFTGGDYGYTF	TGTGCCAGCAGCTCATTTACAGGGGGCGACTATGGCTACACCTTC
TRBJ1-2	-	13	TRBV15	once	CATTGTHNYGYTF	TGTGCCACTACCGGGACACATAACTATGGCTACACCTTC
TRBJ1-1	-	14	TRBV18	-	CASSPQGAGTEAFF	TGTGCCAGCTCACCACAAGGGGCAGGTACTGAAGCTTTCTTT
TRBJ1-6	TRBD1	16	TRBV5-1	-	CASSLEGTGVGSPLHF	TGCGCCAGCAGCTTGGAGGGTACAGGGGTGGGTTCACCCCTCCACTTT
TRBJ1-1	-	14	TRBV18	-	CASSPGGSNTEAFF	TGTGCCAGCTCACCAGGGGGGTCGAACACTGAAGCTTTCTTT
TRBJ2-2	TRBD1	15	TRBV5-1	-	CASSPTGGVNGELFF	TGCGCCAGCAGCCCGACAGGGGGCGTAAACGGGGAGCTGTTTTTT
TRBJ2-1	TRBD2	18	TRBV19	-	CASSRLAGPTGYYNEQFF	TGTGCCAGTAGTAGGCTAGCGGGACCGACGGGGTACTACAATGAGCAGTTCTTC
TRBJ1-6	TRBD1	14	TRBV27	-	CASSITGGGSPLHF	TGTGCCAGCAGCATAACAGGGGGCGGTTCACCCCTCCACTTT
TRBJ2-1	TRBD2	17	TRBV28	-	CASSSKSGGPSLVEQFF	TGTGCCAGCAGTTCAAAAAGCGGGGGGCCTTCTTTAGTAGAGCAGTTCTTC
TRBJ2-7	TRBD1	14	TRBV5-6	-	CASSETGGRYEQYF	TGTGCCAGCAGCGAGACAGGGGGCCGATACGAGCAGTACTTC
TRBJ1-6	-	13	TRBV28	-	CASSRDFDSPLHF	TGTGCCAGCAGTCGGGACTTCGATTCACCCCTCCACTTT
TRBJ2-7	-	16	TRBV4-2	-	CASSQVLDRYSYEQYF	TGTGCCAGCAGCCAAGTCCTAGACCGATACTCCTACGAGCAGTACTTC
TRBJ2-3	-	12	TRBV5-1	few	CASSLSTDTQYF	TGCGCCAGCAGCCTTAGCACAGATACGCAGTATTTT
TRBJ1-1	-	15	TRBV5-4	-	CASSPGGILNTEAFF	TGTGCCAGCAGCCCGGGGGGGATCCTGAACACTGAAGCTTTCTTT
TRBJ2-2	-	16	TRBV11-2	once	CASSPRSGQISGELFF	TGTGCCAGCAGCCCTAGATCCGGACAAATATCCGGGGAGCTGTTTTTT
TRBJ1-1	-	13	TRBV7-9	-	CASSLSAGTEAFF	TGTGCCAGCAGCTTATCGGCGGGAACTGAAGCTTTCTTT
TRBJ2-1	TRBD2	14	TRBV5-6	-	CASTPAGGLTEQFF	TGTGCCAGCACCCCAGCGGGAGGGCTTACTGAGCAGTTCTTC
TRBJ1-5	-	15	TRBV3-1/TRBV3-2	-	CASSQFGDSNQPQHF	TGTGCCAGCAGCCAATTCGGGGATAGCAATCAGCCCCAGCATTTT
TRBJ2-7	-	15	TRBV11-2	-	CASSPPGRGWEEQYF	TGTGCCAGCAGCCCCCCCGGAAGGGGGTGGGAAGAGCAGTACTTC
TRBJ2-7	-	15	TRBV6-5	-	CASTRGGANSYEQYF	TGTGCCAGCACCCGAGGGGGGGCGAACTCCTACGAGCAGTACTTC
TRBJ2-7	TRBD2	20	TRBV19	-	CASSLKGGLAGGPTSYEQYF	TGTGCCAGTAGTCTCAAAGGGGGACTAGCGGGAGGGCCCACCTCCTACGAGCAGTACTTC
TRBJ1-1	-	13	TRBV3-1/TRBV3-2	-	CASSLVGGTEAFF	TGTGCCAGCAGCCTTGTGGGGGGCACTGAAGCTTTCTTT
TRBJ1-6	-	15	TRBV3-1/TRBV3-2	few	CASSQDWAGNSPLHF	TGTGCCAGCAGCCAAGACTGGGCAGGGAATTCACCCCTCCACTTT
TRBJ2-7	-	11	TRBV6-5	-	CASSTSYEQYF	TGTGCCAGCAGCACCAGCTACGAGCAGTACTTC
TRBJ1-2	-	12	TRBV12-3/TRBV12-4	-	CASSLSGDGYTF	TGTGCCAGCAGTTTGTCGGGAGATGGCTACACCTTC
TRBJ2-5	-	13	TRBV7-9	-	CASSPRSAETQYF	TGTGCCAGCAGCCCACGAAGCGCGGAGACCCAGTACTTC
TRBJ2-1	TRBD2	17	TRBV28	medium-sized	CASSFWTSGDYYNEQFF	TGTGCCAGCAGTTTCTGGACTAGCGGAGACTATTACAATGAGCAGTTCTTC
TRBJ2-7	TRBD2	15	TRBV5-6	-	CASSFPTSGSYEQYF	TGTGCCAGCAGCTTCCCCACTAGCGGATCCTACGAGCAGTACTTC
TRBJ2-1	-	13	TRBV6-6	-	CASSYGTNNEQFF	TGTGCCAGCAGTTACGGGACAAACAATGAGCAGTTCTTC
TRBJ2-2	TRBD1	15	TRBV13	-	CASSSGQGNTGELFF	TGTGCCAGCAGCTCGGGACAGGGGAACACCGGGGAGCTGTTTTTT
TRBJ2-6	-	13	TRBV2	few	CASWGLGANVLTF	TGTGCCAGCTGGGGGCTTGGGGCCAACGTCCTGACTTTC
TRBJ1-5	-	17	TRBV30	-	CAWSVPPWGGSNQPQHF	TGTGCCTGGAGTGTACCCCCTTGGGGGGGGAGCAATCAGCCCCAGCATTTT
TRBJ1-1	TRBD1	15	TRBV19	-	CASTWGQGVFTEAFF	TGTGCCAGTACGTGGGGCCAGGGGGTATTCACTGAAGCTTTCTTT
TRBJ1-6	TRBD1	15	TRBV3-1/TRBV3-2	-	CASSQGDRANSPLHF	TGTGCCAGCAGCCAAGGGGACAGGGCTAATTCACCCCTCCACTTT
TRBJ2-5	TRBD2	15	TRBV28	-	CASSFPLAGGETQYF	TGTGCCAGCAGTTTCCCCCTAGCGGGAGGGGAGACCCAGTACTTC
TRBJ2-7	TRBD2	16	TRBV29-1	-	CSVAGTSGRTGYEQYF	TGCAGCGTCGCCGGGACTAGCGGGAGGACTGGATACGAGCAGTACTTC
TRBJ2-5	TRBD2	15	TRBV5-1	once	CASRDGTSGGETQYF	TGCGCCAGCAGGGACGGGACTAGCGGGGGAGAGACCCAGTACTTC
TRBJ1-1	-	15	TRBV7-2	-	CASSPRIRENTEAFF	TGTGCCAGCAGCCCCCGTATACGGGAAAACACTGAAGCTTTCTTT
TRBJ2-1	TRBD2	16	TRBV19	-	CASSIAAGGAYNEQFF	TGTGCCAGTAGTATAGCAGCGGGAGGAGCCTACAATGAGCAGTTCTTC
TRBJ1-5	-	14	TRBV7-8	-	CASRLGANNQPQHF	TGTGCCAGCAGATTAGGAGCCAACAATCAGCCCCAGCATTTT
TRBJ1-1	-	12	TRBV29-1	-	CSVGLGNTEAFF	TGCAGCGTTGGCCTCGGTAACACTGAAGCTTTCTTT
TRBJ2-2	TRBD1	15	TRBV4-1	-	CASSETGTNTGELFF	TGCGCCAGCAGCGAGACAGGGACGAACACCGGGGAGCTGTTTTTT
TRBJ1-2	-	16	TRBV11-2	-	CASSLDRGSSFYGYTF	TGTGCCAGCAGCTTAGATCGGGGATCCAGTTTCTATGGCTACACCTTC
TRBJ2-5	-	15	TRBV10-3	-	CAISESGGEQETQYF	TGTGCCATCAGTGAGTCAGGGGGGGAGCAAGAGACCCAGTACTTC
TRBJ1-3	-	15	TRBV7-9	-	CASSLEDSSGNTIYF	TGTGCCAGCAGCTTAGAGGACAGCTCTGGAAACACCATATATTTT
TRBJ1-3	TRBD1	15	TRBV19	-	CASSILGQGADTIYF	TGTGCCAGTAGTATATTGGGACAGGGAGCGGACACCATATATTTT